Listed here are 18 T cell receptor beta chains from one sample, sequenced in a study of blood T cell repertoires in COVID-19. TCRdb's table, derived via immunoSEQ multiplex PCR, lists solely in-frame clones and lacks some. Of about 16,000 clones in the sample, approximately 88% were seen once. The source material was peripheral blood. All receptors derive from a man aged 60 to 69 with acute or convalescent COVID-19.

This clone occurred once. This chain joins TRBV28 and TRBJ1-5, with no clear D. Trimming left V 4 bases short and J 4 bases short, with 5 bases between. Germline loops: CDR1 MDHEN, CDR2 SYDVKM. This CDR3 has 12 amino acids. CDR3 residues: CASSSLNQPQHF. CDR3 sequence (DNA): TGTGCCAGCAGTTCGCTAAATCAGCCCCAGCATTTT.

The chain links TRBV10-3 to TRBJ2-1; 8 nucleotides line up with TRBD1. V lost 6 bases, J lost 4 bases, and 8 bases stayed unmatched. Germline loops: CDR1 ENHRY, CDR2 SYGVKD. The length of the CDR3 is 15 residues. CDR3 sequence reads: CAISGADRAYNEQFF. The CDR3 DNA reads as TGTGCCATCAGCGGGGCGGACAGGGCATACAATGAGCAGTTCTTC.

J is TRBJ2-2 and V is TRBV11-2; 8 nucleotides match TRBD2. Looked up from germline, CDR1 is SGHAT and CDR2 is FQNNGV. With 6 bases clipped from V and 7 bases from J, the junction kept 4 bases outside the gene matches. The CDR3 length is 13 residues. CDR3 residues: CASRPGGVGELFF. The DNA of the CDR3 is TGTGCCAGCAGACCCGGGGGGGTCGGGGAGCTGTTTTTT.

V is TRBV5-1 and J is TRBJ1-3, with 7 bases matching TRBD1. Trimming cost V 5 bases and J 0 bases; bases outside gene matches: 8. The CDR3 is made up of 16 amino acids. Per germline, CDR1 SGHRS and CDR2 YFSETQ. CDR3 coding DNA: TGCGCCAGCAGTTTTCAGGGGGTCGGCTCTGGAAACACCATATATTTT. Protein sequence: CASSFQGVGSGNTIYF.

The chain is built from TRBV5-5 and TRBJ1-5, with D perhaps TRBD1 (6 bases). CDR1 and CDR2 (germline): SGHKS, YYEKEE (reference sequence). The CDR3 is made up of 15 amino acids. V lost 3 bases and J 3 bases, leaving 13 bases between the germline ends. CDR3 amino acids: CASSSYGTSNQPQHF. In nucleotides, the CDR3 is TGTGCCAGCAGCTCGTACGGGACATCCAATCAGCCCCAGCATTTT.

The chain employs TRBV3-1 (or the pseudogene TRBV3-2) and TRBJ1-5; no reliable D call. The germline V gene encodes CDR1 LGHDT and CDR2 YNNKEL (reference sequence). Trimming pared 5 bases from V and 6 bases from J, leaving 11 bases between. The CDR3 is made up of 13 amino acids. This CDR3 reads CASSDQPGQPQHF. The CDR3 DNA is TGTGCCAGCAGCGATCAGCCGGGTCAGCCCCAGCATTTT.

The gene calls are TRBV18 and TRBJ1-1; D is perhaps TRBD1 (5 bases). This CDR3 is built from 12 residues. The V gene lost 3 bases and the J gene lost 10 bases, with 12 bases spanning the gap. In germline, CDR1 is KGHSH, CDR2 LQKENI. The CDR3: CASSPSDSPAFF. CDR3 nucleotide sequence: TGTGCCAGCTCACCGTCAGACAGCCCAGCTTTCTTT.

The genes are TRBV2 and TRBJ1-2, with D possibly matching TRBD1 (5 bases). Trimming stripped 6 bases from V and 3 bases from J, with 17 bases between. Germline CDR1 and CDR2: SNHLY and FYNNEI. The CDR3 covers 15 residues. The CDR3 DNA sequence: TGTGCCAGCAGGGCAGGAGGGGCCGAGGACTATGGCTACACCTTC. It codes for CASRAGGAEDYGYTF.

Only one count was recorded for this clone. CDR3 sequence reads: CASSAGNYGYTF. Here the CDR3 DNA reads TGTGCCAGCAGCGCAGGGAACTATGGCTACACCTTC. The chain has TRBV6-5 and TRBJ1-2; maybe TRBD1 (5 bases). V lost 6 bases to trimming and J lost 2 bases, with 7 bases between them. The CDR3 loop spans 12 amino acids. The germline V gene encodes CDR1 MNHEY and CDR2 SVGAGI.

The chain carries TRBV2 and TRBJ1-1; 7 nucleotides match TRBD1. This CDR3 contains 12 residues. Germline V lookup: CDR1 SNHLY, CDR2 FYNNEI. With 7 bases clipped from V and 5 bases from J, the junction kept 4 bases outside the gene matches. DNA of the CDR3: TGTGCCAGCACCCCACAGGGGACTGAAGCTTTCTTT. It codes for CASTPQGTEAFF.

V usage is TRBV4-1 and J usage is TRBJ2-6, with D possibly TRBD1 on 5 matching bases. The CDR3 contains 18 residues. The V and J ends lost 0 bases and 0 bases respectively, with 12 bases between them. From germline, CDR1 is MGHRA and CDR2 YSYEKL. The CDR3 DNA reads as TGCGCCAGCAGCCAAGAAGGGGTCGGGTTCTCTGGGGCCAACGTCCTGACTTTC. Its protein product is CASSQEGVGFSGANVLTF.

This chain links TRBV10-3 with TRBJ2-7; D remains unclear. Germline-derived CDR1 and CDR2 are ENHRY and SYGVKD. V lost 4 bases and J lost 2, with 18 bases in between. This CDR3 is built from 16 residues. CDR3 residues: CAISVPTVQSTYEQYF. For the CDR3, the DNA is TGTGCCATCAGTGTCCCGACTGTGCAAAGCACCTACGAGCAGTACTTC.

This clone qualifies as large. The chain is built from TRBV10-3 and TRBJ2-3; 15 bases match TRBD2. Germline-derived CDR1 and CDR2 are ENHRY and SYGVKD. This CDR3 has 16 residues. V was pared by 4 bases and J by 1 base, with 0 bases of the junction left unmatched. CDR3 residues: CAISGTSGGGTDTQYF. CDR3 coding DNA: TGTGCCATCAGTGGGACTAGCGGGGGGGGCACAGATACGCAGTATTTT.

The gene calls are TRBV12-3 or TRBV12-4 and TRBJ1-2, with TRBD1 as a possible D gene (6 bases). V was clipped by 8 bases and J by 8 bases, with 18 bases between them. The CDR3 is 13 amino acids. The CDR3 loop reads CASGEQQGDGYTF. In DNA, the CDR3 is TGTGCCAGCGGAGAGCAACAGGGAGACGGCTACACCTTC.

This clone was seen only once. The chain uses TRBV28 and TRBJ2-7, with 7 nucleotides matching TRBD1. V shed 4 bases, J shed 5 bases, and the junction held 11 bases outside the gene matches. The CDR3 totals 15 residues. Germline CDR1 reads MDHEN; CDR2 reads SYDVKM. CDR3 DNA sequence: TGTGCCAGCAGTTCCCACAGGGGAATAACCAACGAGCAGTACTTC. This encodes CASSSHRGITNEQYF. Based on the CDR3 plus reference TRBV28 and TRBJ2-7, the full variable domain is DVKVTQSSRYLVKRTGEKVFLECVQDMDHENMFWYRQDPGLGLRLIYFSYDVKMKEKGDIPEGYSVSREKKERFSLILESASTNQTSMYLCASSSHRGITNEQYFGPGTRLTVT.

The CDR3 coding sequence is TGTGCCAGTAGTCCAGGACGACAGGACAAGAGGCGAGAGACCCAGTACTTC. Its translation: CASSPGRQDKRRETQYF. The J gene is TRBJ2-5, the V gene TRBV19, with D possibly being TRBD1 (6 bases). The CDR3 has 17 amino acids. The ends were cut back, 5 bases at V and 4 bases at J, with 23 bases in the middle. Germline CDR1 LNHDA, CDR2 SQIVND (reference sequence).

The chain couples TRBV4-1 to TRBJ2-2; 8 bases are shared with TRBD1. There are 16 residues in the CDR3. CDR1 is MGHRA and CDR2 is YSYEKL in the germline V gene. V dropped 4 bases and J dropped 7; count of bases not matched to a gene: 11. The CDR3 is CASSLGLAGGNGELFF. The CDR3 nucleotides read TGCGCCAGCAGCCTCGGCCTAGCAGGGGGCAACGGGGAGCTGTTTTTT.

The gene calls are TRBV3-1 (or the pseudogene TRBV3-2) and TRBJ2-5; 9 bases map to TRBD1. The CDR3 loop spans 15 amino acids. The germline CDR1 and CDR2 sequences are LGHDT and YNNKEL (reference sequence). The junction had 6 bases not matched to a gene; V was cut back by 3 bases and J by 4 bases. CDR3 region: CASSQGTGRSETQYF. The CDR3 nucleotides read TGTGCCAGCAGCCAGGGGACAGGGAGGTCAGAGACCCAGTACTTC.